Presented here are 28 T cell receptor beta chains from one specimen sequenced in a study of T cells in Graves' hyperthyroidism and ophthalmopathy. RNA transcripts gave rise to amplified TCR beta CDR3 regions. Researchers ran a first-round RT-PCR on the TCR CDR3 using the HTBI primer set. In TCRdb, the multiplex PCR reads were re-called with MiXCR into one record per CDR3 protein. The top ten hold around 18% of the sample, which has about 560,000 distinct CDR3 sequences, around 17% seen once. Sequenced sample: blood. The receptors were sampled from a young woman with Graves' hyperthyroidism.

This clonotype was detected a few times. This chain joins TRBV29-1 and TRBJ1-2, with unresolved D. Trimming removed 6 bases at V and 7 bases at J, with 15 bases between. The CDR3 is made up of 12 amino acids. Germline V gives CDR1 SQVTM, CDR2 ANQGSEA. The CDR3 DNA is TGCAGCGTCTTGGGGAGTACGGCTGGCTACACCTTC. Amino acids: CSVLGSTAGYTF.

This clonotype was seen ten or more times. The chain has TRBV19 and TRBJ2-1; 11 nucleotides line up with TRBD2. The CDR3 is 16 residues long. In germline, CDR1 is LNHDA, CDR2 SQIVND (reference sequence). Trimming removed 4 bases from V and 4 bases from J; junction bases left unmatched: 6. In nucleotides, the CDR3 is TGTGCCAGTAGTACGCCACTAGCGGGGGAGTACAATGAGCAGTTCTTC. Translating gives CASSTPLAGEYNEQFF.

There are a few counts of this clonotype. CDR3 sequence: CASSMVGAYTEAFF. The CDR3 coding sequence is TGTGCCAGCAGCATGGTAGGGGCGTACACTGAAGCTTTCTTT. The chain couples TRBV27 to TRBJ1-1; weak D call: TRBD1 (5 bases). The CDR3 contains 14 residues. The germline gives CDR1 MNHEY, CDR2 SMNVEV (reference sequence). Deletions cut 6 bases from V and 3 bases from J, with 14 bases between.

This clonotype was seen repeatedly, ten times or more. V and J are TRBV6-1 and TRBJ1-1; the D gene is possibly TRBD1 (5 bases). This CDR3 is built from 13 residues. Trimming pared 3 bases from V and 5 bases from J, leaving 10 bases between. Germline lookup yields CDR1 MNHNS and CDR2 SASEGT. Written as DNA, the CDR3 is TGTGCCAGCAGTGACAGCCGGGGGACTGAAGCTTTCTTT. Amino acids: CASSDSRGTEAFF.

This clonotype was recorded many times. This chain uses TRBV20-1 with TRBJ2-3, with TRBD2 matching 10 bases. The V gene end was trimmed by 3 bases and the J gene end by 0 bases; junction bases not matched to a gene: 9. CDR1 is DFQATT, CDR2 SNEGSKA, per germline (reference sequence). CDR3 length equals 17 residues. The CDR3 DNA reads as TGCAGTGCTAGGGGAGGGACTAGCGCCTTCAGCACAGATACGCAGTATTTT. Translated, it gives CSARGGTSAFSTDTQYF.

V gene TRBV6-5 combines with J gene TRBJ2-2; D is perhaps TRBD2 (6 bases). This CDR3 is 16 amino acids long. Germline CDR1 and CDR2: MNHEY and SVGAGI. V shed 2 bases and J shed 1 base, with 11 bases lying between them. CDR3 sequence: CASSYLRGVNTGELFF. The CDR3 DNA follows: TGTGCCAGCAGTTACCTGCGGGGCGTGAACACCGGGGAGCTGTTTTTT.

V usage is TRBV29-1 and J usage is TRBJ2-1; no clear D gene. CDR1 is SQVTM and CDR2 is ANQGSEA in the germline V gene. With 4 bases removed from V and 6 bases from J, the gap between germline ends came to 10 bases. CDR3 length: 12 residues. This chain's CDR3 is CSVALKTNEQFF. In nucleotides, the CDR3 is TGCAGCGTTGCATTAAAAACCAATGAGCAGTTCTTC.

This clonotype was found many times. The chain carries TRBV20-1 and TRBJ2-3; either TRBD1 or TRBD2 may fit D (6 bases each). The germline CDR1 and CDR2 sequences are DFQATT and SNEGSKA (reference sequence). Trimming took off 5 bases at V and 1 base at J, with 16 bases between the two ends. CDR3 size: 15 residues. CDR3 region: CSAATRGLRTDTQYF. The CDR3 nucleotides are TGCAGTGCTGCCACCCGGGGGCTCCGCACAGATACGCAGTATTTT.

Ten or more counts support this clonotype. The CDR3: CASSIADSQGIWTDTQYF. The DNA for the CDR3 is TGTGCCAGCAGTATAGCAGACTCCCAGGGAATATGGACAGATACGCAGTATTTT. The J gene is TRBJ2-3, the V gene TRBV27, with D possibly being TRBD1 (5 bases). V was pared by 5 bases and J by 3 bases, with 24 bases between. CDR3 length: 18 residues. Germline V gene sequence: CDR1 MNHEY, CDR2 SMNVEV (reference sequence).

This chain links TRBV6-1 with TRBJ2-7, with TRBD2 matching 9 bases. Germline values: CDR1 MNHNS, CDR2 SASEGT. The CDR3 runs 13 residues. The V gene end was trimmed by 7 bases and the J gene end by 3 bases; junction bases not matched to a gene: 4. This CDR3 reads CASNLAGSYEQYF. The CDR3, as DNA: TGTGCCAGCAACCTAGCGGGGAGCTACGAGCAGTACTTC.

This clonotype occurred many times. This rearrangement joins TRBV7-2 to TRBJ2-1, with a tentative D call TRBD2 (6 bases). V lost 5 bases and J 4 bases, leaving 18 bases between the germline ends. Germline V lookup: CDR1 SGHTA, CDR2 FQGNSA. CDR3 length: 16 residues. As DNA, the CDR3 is TGTGCCAGCAGCCCATCCGTGGGGGGTCCATACAATGAGCAGTTCTTC. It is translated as CASSPSVGGPYNEQFF.

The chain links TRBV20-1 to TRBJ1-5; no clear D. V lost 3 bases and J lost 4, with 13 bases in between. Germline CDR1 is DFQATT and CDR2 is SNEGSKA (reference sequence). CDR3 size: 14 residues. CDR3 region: CSASTVRDNQPQHF. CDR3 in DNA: TGCAGTGCTAGTACGGTCAGAGATAATCAGCCCCAGCATTTT.

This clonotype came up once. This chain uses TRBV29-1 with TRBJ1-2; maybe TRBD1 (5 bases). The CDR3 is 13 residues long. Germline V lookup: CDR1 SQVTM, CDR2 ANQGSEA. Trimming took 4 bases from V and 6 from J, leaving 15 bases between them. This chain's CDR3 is CSVVRGPIDGYTF. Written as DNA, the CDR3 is TGCAGCGTTGTGAGGGGCCCTATCGATGGCTACACCTTC.

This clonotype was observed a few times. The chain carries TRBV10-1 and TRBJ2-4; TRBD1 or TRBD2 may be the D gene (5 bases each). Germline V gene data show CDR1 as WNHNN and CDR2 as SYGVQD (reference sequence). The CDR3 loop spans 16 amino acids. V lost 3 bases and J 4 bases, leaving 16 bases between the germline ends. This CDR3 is CASSDVFRGEKNIQYF. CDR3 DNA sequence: TGCGCCAGCAGTGACGTCTTCAGAGGGGAGAAAAACATTCAGTACTTC.

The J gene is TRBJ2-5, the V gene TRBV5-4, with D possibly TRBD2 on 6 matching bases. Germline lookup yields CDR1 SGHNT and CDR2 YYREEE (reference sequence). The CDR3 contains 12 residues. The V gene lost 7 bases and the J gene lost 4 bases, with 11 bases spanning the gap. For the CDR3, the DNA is TGTGCCAGCGGGCTCGGGGGAGAGACCCAGTACTTC. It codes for CASGLGGETQYF.

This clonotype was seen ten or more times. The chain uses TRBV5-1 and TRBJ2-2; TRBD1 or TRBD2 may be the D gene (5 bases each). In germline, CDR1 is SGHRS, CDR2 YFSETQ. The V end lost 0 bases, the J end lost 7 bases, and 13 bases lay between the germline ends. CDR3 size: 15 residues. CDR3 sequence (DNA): TGCGCCAGCAGCTTGGATGTTGTGGGGGTCGGGGAGCTGTTTTTT. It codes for CASSLDVVGVGELFF.

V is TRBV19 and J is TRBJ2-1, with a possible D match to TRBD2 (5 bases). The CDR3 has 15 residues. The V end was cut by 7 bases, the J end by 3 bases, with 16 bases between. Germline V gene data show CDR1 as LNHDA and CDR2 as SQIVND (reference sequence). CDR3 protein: CASTKGRHVYNEQFF. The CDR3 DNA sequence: TGTGCCAGTACCAAAGGGAGACACGTCTACAATGAGCAGTTCTTC.

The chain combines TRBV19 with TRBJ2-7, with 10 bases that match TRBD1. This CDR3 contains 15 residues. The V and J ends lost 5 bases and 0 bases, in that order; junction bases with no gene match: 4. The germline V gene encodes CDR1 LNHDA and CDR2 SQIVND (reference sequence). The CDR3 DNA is TGTGCCAGTAGTTCCCGGGACAGGGGCTCCTACGAGCAGTACTTC. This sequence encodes CASSSRDRGSYEQYF.

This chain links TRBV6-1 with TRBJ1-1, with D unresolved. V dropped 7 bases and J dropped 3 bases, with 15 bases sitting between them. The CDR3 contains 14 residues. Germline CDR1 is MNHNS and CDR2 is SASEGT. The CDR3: CASTPRDGDTEAFF. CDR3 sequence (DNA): TGTGCCAGCACCCCGAGGGATGGAGACACTGAAGCTTTCTTT.

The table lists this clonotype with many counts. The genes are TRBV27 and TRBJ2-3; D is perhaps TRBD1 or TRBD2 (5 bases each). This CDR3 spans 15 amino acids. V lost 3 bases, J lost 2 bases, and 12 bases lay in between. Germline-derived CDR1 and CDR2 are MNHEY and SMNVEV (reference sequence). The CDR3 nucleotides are TGTGCCAGCAGTTTTCTAGGGGAGAACACAGATACGCAGTATTTT. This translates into CASSFLGENTDTQYF.

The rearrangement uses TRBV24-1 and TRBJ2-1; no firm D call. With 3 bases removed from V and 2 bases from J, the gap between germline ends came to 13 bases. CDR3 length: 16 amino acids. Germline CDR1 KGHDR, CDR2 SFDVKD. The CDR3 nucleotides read TGTGCCACCAGTGATGTAACAATGGGCGCCTACAATGAGCAGTTCTTC. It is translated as CATSDVTMGAYNEQFF.

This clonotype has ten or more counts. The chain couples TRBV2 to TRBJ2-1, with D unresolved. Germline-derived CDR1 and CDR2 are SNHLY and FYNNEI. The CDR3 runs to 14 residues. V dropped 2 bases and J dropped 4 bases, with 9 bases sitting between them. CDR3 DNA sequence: TGTGCCAGCAGTGAAAATGGGTTTTACAATGAGCAGTTCTTC. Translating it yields CASSENGFYNEQFF. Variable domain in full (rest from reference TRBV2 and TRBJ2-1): EPEVTQTPSHQVTQMGQEVILRCVPISNHLYFYWYRQILGQKVEFLVSFYNNEISEKSEIFDDQFSVERPDGSNFTLKIRSTKLEDSAMYFCASSENGFYNEQFFGPGTRLTVL.

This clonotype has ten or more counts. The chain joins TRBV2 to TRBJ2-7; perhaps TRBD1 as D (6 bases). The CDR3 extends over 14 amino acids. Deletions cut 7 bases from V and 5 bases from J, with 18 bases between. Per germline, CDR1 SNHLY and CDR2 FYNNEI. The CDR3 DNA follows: TGTGCCAGCATCAGCACGGGGACATTCGACGAGCAGTACTTC. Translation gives CASISTGTFDEQYF.

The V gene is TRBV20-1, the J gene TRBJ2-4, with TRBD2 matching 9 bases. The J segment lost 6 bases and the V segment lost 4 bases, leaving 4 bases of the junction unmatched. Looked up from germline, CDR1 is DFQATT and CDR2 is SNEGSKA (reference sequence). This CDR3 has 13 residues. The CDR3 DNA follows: TGCAGTGCTACTAGCGGGGAAAGAAACATTCAGTACTTC. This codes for CSATSGERNIQYF.

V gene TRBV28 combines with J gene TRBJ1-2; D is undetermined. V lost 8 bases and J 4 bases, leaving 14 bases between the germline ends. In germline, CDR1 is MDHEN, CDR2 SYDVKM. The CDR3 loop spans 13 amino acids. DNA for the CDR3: TGTGCCAGCCGGGTCCGAAGTCTCTATGGCTACACCTTC. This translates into CASRVRSLYGYTF.

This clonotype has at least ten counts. The CDR3 protein is CASSLAAWLAQETQYF. The CDR3 DNA sequence: TGTGCCAGCAGCTTAGCGGCGTGGCTAGCCCAAGAGACCCAGTACTTC. The V and J genes are TRBV7-8 and TRBJ2-5, with a possible D match to TRBD2 (5 bases). Germline loops: CDR1 SGHVS, CDR2 FQNEAQ. The germline V and J ends were trimmed by 0 bases and 1 base, with 12 bases remaining between them. There are 16 residues in the CDR3.

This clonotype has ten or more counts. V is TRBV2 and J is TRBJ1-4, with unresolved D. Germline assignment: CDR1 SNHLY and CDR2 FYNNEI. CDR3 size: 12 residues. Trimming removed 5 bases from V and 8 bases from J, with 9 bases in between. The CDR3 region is CASSPEFEKLFF. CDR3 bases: TGTGCCAGCAGTCCGGAATTCGAAAAACTGTTTTTT.

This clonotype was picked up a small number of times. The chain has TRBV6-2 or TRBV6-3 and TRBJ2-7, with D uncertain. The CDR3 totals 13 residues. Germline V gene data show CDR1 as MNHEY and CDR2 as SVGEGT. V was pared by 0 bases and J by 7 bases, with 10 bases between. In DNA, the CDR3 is TGTGCCAGCAGTTACTCGTCGCTAGGGGAGCAGTACTTC. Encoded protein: CASSYSSLGEQYF.